The clone carrying this T cell receptor (beta chain) was recorded only once. As yet, its antigen is unknown. The libraries were made with immunoSEQ version 4 in survey mode. The table came from immunoSEQ multiplex PCR; TCRdb's copy has only in-frame clones and leaves some out. The data contain about 40,000 clones, 70% to 90% of them singletons. Overlapping HIV-1 Gag 15-mer peptides at 0.85 to 1 ug per peptide per mL were used. CD40L-negative CD69-negative CD45RO-high memory CD4+ T cells were sorted as populations depleted of antigen-responding cells. These data are taken from a study of persistence of HIV-infected CD4 T cells. Study in general: The sample holds CD4+ T cells responsive to CMV or HIV-1 Gag.

Whole-study results and caveats: TCR oligoclonality correlated with proviral oligoclonality in the same sorted populations. Antigen-responding cells were enriched for degenerate expanded CDR3beta sequences.

V lost 0 bases to trimming and J lost 6 bases, with 10 bases between them. This CDR3 comprises 14 residues. Per germline, CDR1 SGHTA and CDR2 FQGTGA. The material was cultured CD4+ T cells from PBMCs, obtained from a patient who received antiretroviral therapy. This receptor was obtained from an adult with HIV. The donor label of this sample is uncertain. V gene TRBV7-3 combines with J gene TRBJ2-3, with a tentative D call TRBD2 (5 bases). The CDR3 region has the DNA TGTGCCAGCAGCTTAACGGGGAGCCGGGATACGCAGTATTTT. It codes for CASSLTGSRDTQYF.